This TCR beta chain appears in the sequencing data of a study of blood T cell repertoires in COVID-19. In the study overall: The analysed material was cDNA or gDNA that came from T cells, B-cell-depleted T cells, or PBMCs.

Method: immunoSEQ multiplex PCR; TCRdb's copy keeps in-frame clones and lacks some. The sample lists 150,000 to 200,000 clones; 75% to 90% were seen once. The CDR3 is made up of 14 amino acids. Trimming took 10 bases from V and 1 from J; bases not matched to a gene: 3. Germline V CDR1 and CDR2: LGHDT, YNNKEL (reference sequence). This clone was seen once. The cohort comprised adults aged about 18 to 90 years residing in approximately 22 US areas. Assignments of participants to cohorts depended upon their own reported clinical history. The recovered donors of Cohort 3 showed two negative PCRs, clearance, or symptom resolution.

This sequence was found in a woman aged 18-35 years who had recovered from COVID-19. The rearrangement links TRBV3-1 (or the pseudogene TRBV3-2) to TRBJ2-2, with 10 nucleotides matching TRBD2. Specimen: PBMCs or T cells enriched from blood (not recorded which). CDR3 sequence reads: CATRLAGNTGELFF. The CDR3 DNA is TGTGCCACGAGACTAGCGGGGAACACCGGGGAGCTGTTTTTT.